These 6 T cell receptor beta chains came from one sample sequenced in a study of technical replicates of blood from a few donors. Profiling relied on immunoSEQ multiplex PCR, and the TCRdb table lists in-frame clones only, not all of them. The data hold about 75,000 clones, with around 97% observed a single time. The sequenced sample consisted of T cells isolated from PBMCs. Receptors originate from a human donor in good health.

The CDR3 DNA reads TGTGCCAGCAGCCCCCAAGAGTTCTATGGCTACACCTTC. Protein: CASSPQEFYGYTF. The chain links TRBV6-6 to TRBJ1-2; unclear D gene. The CDR3 spans 13 residues. V was pared by 6 bases and J by 4 bases, with 12 bases between. CDR1 and CDR2 (germline): MNHNY, SVGAGI (reference sequence).

The CDR3 region is CASSRYGSDNEQFF. The CDR3 DNA sequence: TGTGCCAGCAGCCGATACGGGAGTGACAATGAGCAGTTCTTC. The rearrangement joins TRBV14 to TRBJ2-1; tentatively, D is TRBD2 (6 bases). CDR3 length: 14 amino acids. Germline CDR1 is SGHDN and CDR2 is FVKESK. Trimming took 4 bases from V and 5 from J, leaving 12 bases between them.

This chain connects TRBV19 to TRBJ2-2; 11 bases match TRBD2. There are 15 residues in the CDR3. V gave up 7 bases and J gave up 6 bases; unmatched junction bases: 7. Per the germline V gene, CDR1 is LNHDA and CDR2 is SQIVND (reference sequence). The CDR3 DNA reads TGTGCCAGTACCACACTAGCGGGAGCTGCCGGGGAGCTGTTTTTT. This encodes CASTTLAGAAGELFF.

This sequence joins TRBV5-1 and TRBJ2-1; TRBD1 is a possible D gene (6 bases). The CDR3 length is 15 residues. Trimming removed 0 bases from V and 1 base from J, with 8 bases in between. The V gene's germline CDR1 is SGHRS and CDR2 YFSETQ. CDR3 sequence: CASSLGQASYNEQFF. The CDR3 coding sequence is TGCGCCAGCAGCTTGGGACAGGCGTCCTACAATGAGCAGTTCTTC.

This clone came up once. The chain uses TRBV6-4 and TRBJ1-1; 7 bases fit TRBD1. The V gene's germline CDR1 is MRHNA and CDR2 SNTAGT. V shed 4 bases, J shed 8 bases, and the junction held 7 bases outside the gene matches. The CDR3 runs 13 residues. The CDR3 nucleotides read TGTGCCAGCAGTGCACACCGGGACAGCGAAGCTTTCTTT. Translation: CASSAHRDSEAFF.

The gene calls are TRBV30 and TRBJ2-5; possible D gene TRBD2, 5 bases. V gave up 2 bases and J gave up 1 base, with 11 bases separating them. Germline assignment: CDR1 GTSNPN and CDR2 SVGIG (reference sequence). The CDR3 is 14 residues long. Here the CDR3 reads CAWSPGGLQETQYF. As DNA, the CDR3 is TGTGCCTGGAGTCCTGGAGGCCTCCAAGAGACCCAGTACTTC.